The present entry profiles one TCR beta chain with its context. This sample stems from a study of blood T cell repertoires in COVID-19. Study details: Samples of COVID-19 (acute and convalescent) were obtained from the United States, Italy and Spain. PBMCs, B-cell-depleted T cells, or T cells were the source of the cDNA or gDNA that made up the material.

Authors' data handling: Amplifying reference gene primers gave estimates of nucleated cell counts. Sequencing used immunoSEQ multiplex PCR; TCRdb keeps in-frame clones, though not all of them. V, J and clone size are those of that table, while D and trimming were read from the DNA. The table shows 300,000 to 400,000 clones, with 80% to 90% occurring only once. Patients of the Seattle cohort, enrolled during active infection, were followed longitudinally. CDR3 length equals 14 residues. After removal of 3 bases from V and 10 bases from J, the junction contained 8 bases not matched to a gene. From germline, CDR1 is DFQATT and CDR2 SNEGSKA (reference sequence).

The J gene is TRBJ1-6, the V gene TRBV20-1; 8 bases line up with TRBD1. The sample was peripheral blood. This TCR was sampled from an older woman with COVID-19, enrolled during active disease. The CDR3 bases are TGCAGTGCTAGTCCCGGGACAGGCTCCTCACCCCTCCACTTT. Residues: CSASPGTGSSPLHF.